The 3 T cell receptor beta chains below were found in one sample sequenced in a study of blood T cell repertoires in COVID-19 (TCRdb year 2020). The library was made by the immunoSEQ multiplex PCR assay. TCRdb took this table from immuneACCESS and kept in-frame rearrangements with V and J called. Such tables lack part of the clones; where checked against another copy, unresolved V genes explain under half of the gap, and the rest is unexplained. The sample has around 55,000 clones on record, 82% of them singletons. The top ten clones comprise around 5.9% of the sample. Sequencing used peripheral blood. These receptors all come from a human donor in a cohort sampled during active or convalescent COVID-19.

This chain uses TRBV7-6 with TRBJ1-4, with D perhaps TRBD1 (5 bases). The CDR3 loop spans 14 amino acids. Trimming took off 1 base at V and 12 bases at J, with 15 bases between the two ends. Germline values: CDR1 SGHVS, CDR2 FNYEAQ. The CDR3 region has the DNA TGTGCCAGCAGCTTAGATCCGCCGTGGGGGGAACTGTTTTTT. Translating gives CASSLDPPWGELFF.

The V and J genes are TRBV9 and TRBJ2-3, with 8 bases matching TRBD2. In germline, CDR1 is SGDLS, CDR2 YYNGEE. This CDR3 spans 16 amino acids. With V trimmed by 4 bases and J by 0 bases, 7 bases remained unmatched. The CDR3 bases are TGTGCCAGCAGCACTAGCGGAATGGTTAGCACAGATACGCAGTATTTT. Protein sequence: CASSTSGMVSTDTQYF.

This chain links TRBV14 with TRBJ1-4; a weak D match, TRBD1 (6 bases). Germline V CDR1 and CDR2: SGHDN, FVKESK. Trimming stripped 0 bases from V and 10 bases from J, with 18 bases between. The CDR3 loop spans 16 amino acids. CDR3 sequence: CASSQELGGALGKLFF. The CDR3 region has the DNA TGTGCCAGCAGCCAAGAACTTGGGGGGGCGCTGGGAAAACTGTTTTTT.